These 18 T cell receptor beta chains originate from one sample sequenced in a study of identical twins. TCRdb independently ran MiXCR on the 5' RACE reads; one entry per CDR3 protein. The table includes roughly 250,000 distinct CDR3 sequences, roughly 13% detected once. The source material was memory (CD45RO+) T cells sorted from blood. The receptor set was obtained from a woman aged 18-30 years in good health.

V is TRBV29-1 and J is TRBJ2-1; 13 bases map to TRBD2. The junction had 6 bases not matched to a gene; V was cut back by 6 bases and J by 13 bases. Germline CDR1 reads SQVTM; CDR2 reads ANQGSEA. CDR3 size: 12 residues. The chain's CDR3 is CSVRTSGGLQFF. The CDR3 DNA reads as TGCAGCGTGCGGACTAGCGGGGGTCTTCAGTTCTTC.

This clonotype has at least ten counts. The V gene is TRBV6-2 or TRBV6-3, the J gene TRBJ2-6; TRBD1 matches 7 bases. The CDR3 runs 15 residues. Germline V gives CDR1 MNHEY, CDR2 SVGEGT. Germline trimming cut 7 bases from V and 2 bases from J; bases unmatched to any gene: 5. This chain's CDR3 is CASKRTGAGANVLTF. For the CDR3, the DNA is TGTGCCAGCAAAAGAACAGGGGCTGGGGCCAACGTCCTGACTTTC.

There are many counts of this clonotype. This chain's CDR3 is CASGRGRSDTQYF. DNA of the CDR3: TGTGCCAGCGGGAGGGGGAGATCAGATACGCAGTATTTT. This sequence joins TRBV27 and TRBJ2-3, with D possibly TRBD2 on 7 matching bases. Germline CDR1 reads MNHEY; CDR2 reads SMNVEV (reference sequence). Between the trimmed V and J ends, which lost 8 bases and 4 bases, there was a span of 13 bases. The CDR3 sequence is 13 residues long.

CDR3 sequence: CASSGVGNQETQYF. The CDR3 DNA reads TGTGCCAGCAGTGGTGTGGGGAACCAAGAGACCCAGTACTTC. This chain joins TRBV25-1 and TRBJ2-5; D is unclear. The germline gives CDR1 MGHDK, CDR2 SYGVNS. This CDR3 is 14 amino acids long. Deletions cut 4 bases from V and 0 bases from J, with 9 bases between.

The rearrangement uses TRBV5-1 and TRBJ2-5, with a possible D match to TRBD2 (5 bases). Germline CDR1 is SGHRS and CDR2 is YFSETQ. V lost 5 bases and J 4 bases, leaving 12 bases between the germline ends. This CDR3 contains 13 residues. CDR3 residues: CASSTLGGETQYF. CDR3 bases: TGCGCCAGCAGTACCCTAGGAGGAGAGACCCAGTACTTC.

This clonotype was counted between two and nine times. The chain is built from TRBV4-3 and TRBJ2-1; D is uncertain. The germline V gene has CDR1 LGHNA and CDR2 YSLEER. The CDR3 has 13 amino acids. V lost 0 bases and J lost 10, with 10 bases in between. In nucleotides, the CDR3 is TGCGCCAGCAGCCAAGAGGGCTTTCGGGAGCAGTTCTTC. This encodes CASSQEGFREQFF.

V gene TRBV30 combines with J gene TRBJ1-5; D uncertain. This CDR3 contains 14 residues. The V end was cut by 0 bases, the J end by 1 base, with 7 bases between. Germline V gene data show CDR1 as GTSNPN and CDR2 as SVGIG (reference sequence). CDR3 DNA: TGTGCCTGGAGTGTACAGCTGAGCAATCAGCCCCAGCATTTT. Its translation is CAWSVQLSNQPQHF.

This chain joins TRBV18 and TRBJ2-7, with D maybe TRBD1 (5 bases). This CDR3 contains 15 residues. V was shortened by 2 bases and J by 2 bases, with 13 bases between the two germline ends. Germline CDR1 KGHSH, CDR2 LQKENI. This CDR3 is CASSPRGLKTYEQYF. The CDR3 nucleotides read TGTGCCAGCTCACCAAGGGGCTTAAAGACCTACGAGCAGTACTTC.

The chain recombines TRBV7-2 with TRBJ2-1; tentative D call: TRBD2 (6 bases). CDR3 size: 13 residues. In germline, CDR1 is SGHTA, CDR2 FQGNSA. With 5 bases removed from V and 5 bases from J, the gap between germline ends came to 10 bases. This CDR3 is CASSTGLNNEQFF. The CDR3 nucleotides are TGTGCCAGCAGCACGGGACTCAACAATGAGCAGTTCTTC.

At least ten counts were recorded for this clonotype. The V call is TRBV12-3 or TRBV12-4, the J call TRBJ2-3; 7 bases map to TRBD2. The J segment lost 0 bases and the V segment lost 5 bases, leaving 8 bases of the junction unmatched. This CDR3 has 16 amino acids. The CDR3 region has the DNA TGTGCCAGCAGTGGAGGGACTACCCCTAGCACAGATACGCAGTATTTT. Translating it yields CASSGGTTPSTDTQYF.

The V and J genes are TRBV2 and TRBJ2-5; weak D call: TRBD2 (5 bases). The V end lost 11 bases, the J end lost 1 base, and 17 bases lay between the germline ends. Per the germline V gene, CDR1 is SNHLY and CDR2 is FYNNEI. This CDR3 contains 14 residues. This CDR3 is CAGSADLSQETQYF. The CDR3 region has the DNA TGTGCCGGGTCGGCGGACTTATCCCAAGAGACCCAGTACTTC.

The gene calls are TRBV3-1 and TRBJ1-1, with D hard to call. The V gene lost 4 bases and the J gene lost 6 bases, with 9 bases spanning the gap. This CDR3 spans 12 amino acids. Germline V gives CDR1 LGHDT, CDR2 YNNKEL (reference sequence). CDR3 nucleotide sequence: TGTGCCAGCAGCCGGTCAGGTCCTGAAGCTTTCTTT. Residues: CASSRSGPEAFF.

This sequence joins TRBV7-9 and TRBJ2-1; 10 bases align to TRBD2. This CDR3 is built from 17 residues. V trimming: 2 bases; J trimming: 0 bases; junction bases outside the gene matches: 4. Germline assignment: CDR1 SEHNR and CDR2 FQNEAQ (reference sequence). The CDR3 loop reads CASSLRAGGSSYNEQFF. The CDR3 nucleotides are TGTGCCAGCAGCTTACGAGCGGGGGGGAGCTCCTACAATGAGCAGTTCTTC.

The genes are TRBV9 and TRBJ1-5, with D maybe TRBD1 (5 bases). This CDR3 is built from 14 residues. Germline V CDR1 and CDR2: SGDLS, YYNGEE. V was shortened by 0 bases and J by 11 bases, with 15 bases between the two germline ends. Here the CDR3 DNA reads TGTGCCAGCAGCGTAGGATCGGGGGATATGACCCAGCATTTT. Amino acids: CASSVGSGDMTQHF.

At least ten counts were recorded for this clonotype. The chain joins TRBV20-1 to TRBJ1-1, with no clear D. Germline values: CDR1 DFQATT, CDR2 SNEGSKA (reference sequence). The CDR3 covers 13 residues. Trimming took off 3 bases at V and 4 bases at J, with 12 bases between the two ends. Here the CDR3 DNA reads TGCAGTGCTAGCGCGGGAAAGGTCACTGAAGCTTTCTTT. This sequence encodes CSASAGKVTEAFF.

This sequence joins TRBV11-2 and TRBJ2-4, with D perhaps TRBD1 (6 bases). V gave up 1 base and J gave up 5 bases, with 9 bases separating them. The CDR3 sequence is 14 residues long. Germline CDR1 reads SGHAT; CDR2 reads FQNNGV. CDR3 DNA sequence: TGTGCCAGCAGCTTAGTATCAGGGGAAAACATTCAGTACTTC. The encoded protein is CASSLVSGENIQYF.

V usage is TRBV12-3 or TRBV12-4 and J usage is TRBJ2-3; 10 nucleotides line up with TRBD2. The J segment lost 3 bases and the V segment lost 6 bases, leaving 9 bases of the junction unmatched. The CDR3 totals 16 residues. The CDR3 DNA reads as TGTGCCAGCAGCTTCATAGCGGGAGGAACGACAGATACGCAGTATTTT. This gives the protein CASSFIAGGTTDTQYF.

The chain couples TRBV9 to TRBJ2-2; 8 bases map to TRBD2. Germline-derived CDR1 and CDR2 are SGDLS and YYNGEE. This CDR3 comprises 15 residues. J gave up 5 bases and V 3 bases, and 6 bases lay outside the gene matches. This CDR3 is CASSASGRRTGELFF. In nucleotides, the CDR3 is TGTGCCAGCAGCGCCAGCGGGAGACGGACCGGGGAGCTGTTTTTT.